This TCR beta chain was found in a study of T cells in Graves' hyperthyroidism and ophthalmopathy. There were TCR beta CDR3 regions amplified from RNA transcripts. Using the HTBI primer set, a first-round RT-PCR was run on the TCR CDR3. TCRdb ran MiXCR on the multiplex PCR reads and lists one entry per CDR3 protein. The sample shows approximately 700,000 distinct CDR3 sequences, roughly 46% of them seen only once. V shed 5 bases, J shed 0 bases, and the junction held 16 bases outside the gene matches. The germline V gene has CDR1 SQVTM and CDR2 ANQGSEA. This CDR3 has 18 amino acids. Sequenced sample: peripheral blood or thyroid tissue (not recorded which). This chain connects TRBV29-1 to TRBJ1-3; 7 nucleotides agree with TRBD1. This sequence originates from an adult man with Graves' disease, either hyperthyroidism or ophthalmopathy (not recorded which). DNA of the CDR3: TGCAGCGTTCAAGGGACAGACTATCCTCTGCCCTCTGGAAACACCATATATTTT. This sequence encodes CSVQGTDYPLPSGNTIYF.